One sample yielded the 25 T cell receptor beta chains listed below, sequenced in a study of blood T cell repertoires in COVID-19. Sequencing was performed with immunoSEQ multiplex PCR; in TCRdb, only in-frame clones are kept and a portion is missing. The repertoire consists of some 72,000 clones, with around 88% occurring once and the leading ten covering about 0.56%. Specimen: peripheral blood. All receptors come from a man aged 60 to 75 with acute or convalescent COVID-19.

The V and J genes are TRBV19 and TRBJ2-6, with 8 bases aligning to TRBD1. From germline, CDR1 is LNHDA and CDR2 SQIVND (reference sequence). J gave up 3 bases and V 9 bases, and 7 bases lay outside the gene matches. The CDR3 contains 15 residues. The DNA for the CDR3 is TGTGCCAGCGGCCCGGACAGGGTTGGGGCCAACGTCCTGACTTTC. This codes for CASGPDRVGANVLTF.

This clone was detected only once. J is TRBJ1-2 and V is TRBV29-1, with TRBD1 identical over 7 bases. The germline V gene has CDR1 SQVTM and CDR2 ANQGSEA. V was clipped by 3 bases and J by 8 bases; unmatched bases: 12. This CDR3 comprises 14 residues. CDR3 protein: CSVDVAPGGRGYTF. The CDR3 DNA reads TGCAGCGTTGACGTTGCGCCAGGGGGGAGAGGCTACACCTTC.

The CDR3 nucleotides read TGTGCCATCGCGTCGGGAACTAGCACAGATACGCAGTATTTT. As protein: CAIASGTSTDTQYF. J is TRBJ2-3 and V is TRBV10-3, with a tentative D call TRBD2 (5 bases). The CDR3 runs 14 residues. Looked up from germline, CDR1 is ENHRY and CDR2 is SYGVKD. The germline V and J ends were trimmed by 8 bases and 0 bases, with 12 bases remaining between them.

The chain joins TRBV5-1 to TRBJ2-7; 11 nucleotides match TRBD2. The CDR3 runs 13 residues. Germline values: CDR1 SGHRS, CDR2 YFSETQ. The V and J ends lost 9 bases and 4 bases, in that order; junction bases with no gene match: 6. The chain's CDR3 is CAIRLAGLYEQYF. CDR3 sequence (DNA): TGCGCCATTAGACTAGCGGGGCTGTACGAGCAGTACTTC.

This chain connects TRBV6-2 or TRBV6-3 to TRBJ2-7; 7 bases agree with TRBD1. The CDR3 consists of 14 residues. The V and J ends lost 2 bases and 5 bases, in that order; junction bases with no gene match: 6. Germline values: CDR1 MNHEY, CDR2 SVGEGT. CDR3 protein: CASSYATGYDEQYF. Here the CDR3 DNA reads TGTGCCAGCAGTTACGCGACAGGGTACGACGAGCAGTACTTC.

The rearrangement links TRBV5-1 to TRBJ2-7, with D tentatively TRBD1 (5 bases). V lost 0 bases and J 4 bases, leaving 5 bases between the germline ends. Per the germline V gene, CDR1 is SGHRS and CDR2 is YFSETQ. This CDR3 spans 12 amino acids. The DNA for the CDR3 is TGCGCCAGCAGCTTGGGACAGTACGAGCAGTACTTC. Amino acids: CASSLGQYEQYF.

The rearrangement links TRBV5-1 to TRBJ1-3, with 9 bases aligning to TRBD1. The germline V gene has CDR1 SGHRS and CDR2 YFSETQ. The CDR3 runs to 17 residues. V lost 5 bases and J lost 3; bases outside the gene matches: 12. The CDR3 bases are TGCGCCAGCAGTGCAACCCGCACAGGGGGCTTTGGAAACACCATATATTTT. Protein product: CASSATRTGGFGNTIYF.

The chain links TRBV5-1 to TRBJ1-6; D uncertain. This CDR3 region has 15 residues. The germline V gene has CDR1 SGHRS and CDR2 YFSETQ. The V end lost 4 bases, the J end lost 8 bases, and 16 bases lay between the germline ends. The CDR3 nucleotides are TGCGCCAGCAGCAACAACGGAGTAGACGATTCACCCCTCCACTTT. The encoded protein is CASSNNGVDDSPLHF.

This clone was found once. The chain joins TRBV5-1 to TRBJ1-1; 9 bases map to TRBD1. V shed 4 bases and J 2 bases; nucleotides not matched to a gene: 9. CDR1 is SGHRS and CDR2 is YFSETQ in the germline V gene. This CDR3 is 16 amino acids long. CDR3 sequence: CASSPLDRGRNTEAFF. The CDR3 nucleotides are TGCGCCAGCAGCCCACTGGACAGGGGTCGTAACACTGAAGCTTTCTTT.

The chain carries TRBV7-9 and TRBJ1-3; D call uncertain. The CDR3 consists of 14 residues. Per the germline V gene, CDR1 is SEHNR and CDR2 is FQNEAQ (reference sequence). Trimming shortened V by 0 bases and J by 7 bases, and 10 bases separated the two germline ends. CDR3 in DNA: TGTGCCAGCAGCTTAGCGAGGCCTTCCAACACCATATATTTT. Protein: CASSLARPSNTIYF. Full variable domain (remainder filled in from reference TRBV7-9 and TRBJ1-3): DTGVSQNPRHKITKRGQNVTFRCDPISEHNRLYWYRQTLGQGPEFLTYFQNEAQLEKSRLLSDRFSAERPKGSFSTLEIQRTEQGDSAMYLCASSLARPSNTIYFGEGSWLTVV.

This clone was seen only a few times. The chain uses TRBV27 and TRBJ2-7, with D uncertain. The CDR3 runs 17 residues. V lost 2 bases and J lost 0, with 17 bases in between. Germline V gene data show CDR1 as MNHEY and CDR2 as SMNVEV (reference sequence). The chain's CDR3 is CASSLGQFSARSYEQYF. CDR3 nucleotides: TGTGCCAGCAGTTTAGGGCAGTTCTCTGCTCGCTCCTACGAGCAGTACTTC.

The V and J genes are TRBV19 and TRBJ1-2; 7 nucleotides line up with TRBD1. This CDR3 is built from 13 residues. Unmatched junction bases numbered 5, after V lost 1 base and J lost 9 bases. Germline V CDR1 and CDR2: LNHDA, SQIVND (reference sequence). The CDR3 coding sequence is TGTGCCAGTAGTATAGGCAGGGGGGAGAGCTACACCTTC. It translates to CASSIGRGESYTF. Full variable domain (outside the CDR3, taken from reference TRBV19 and TRBJ1-2): DGGITQSPKYLFRKEGQNVTLSCEQNLNHDAMYWYRQDPGQGLRLIYYSQIVNDFQKGDIAEGYSVSREKKESFPLTVTSAQKNPTAFYLCASSIGRGESYTFGSGTRLTVV.

V usage is TRBV12-5 and J usage is TRBJ2-5; 9 nucleotides line up with TRBD1. This CDR3 comprises 16 residues. Germline CDR1 LGHNT, CDR2 FRNRAP. Germline trimming cut 0 bases from V and 2 bases from J; bases unmatched to any gene: 4. The CDR3 nucleotides read TGTGCTAGTGGTTTGGTACTAGGGACAGGGCAAGAGACCCAGTACTTC. Translation gives CASGLVLGTGQETQYF.

The chain joins TRBV19 to TRBJ1-5; TRBD1 might be the D (5 bases). Trimming shortened V by 5 bases and J by 6 bases, and 11 bases separated the two germline ends. Germline CDR1 and CDR2: LNHDA and SQIVND (reference sequence). This CDR3 is built from 13 residues. CDR3 residues: CASSRGLVQPQHF. Written as DNA, the CDR3 is TGTGCCAGTAGTCGGGGACTGGTTCAGCCCCAGCATTTT.

The CDR3 protein is CASSEVLQETQYF. The CDR3 coding sequence is TGTGCCAGCAGTGAAGTTCTCCAAGAGACCCAGTACTTC. The V gene is TRBV6-1, the J gene TRBJ2-5; D ambiguous. CDR3 length: 13 amino acids. Germline values: CDR1 MNHNS, CDR2 SASEGT. V gave up 1 base and J gave up 1 base, with 4 bases separating them.

CDR3 coding DNA: TGTGCCAGCGGACAGAGCAATCAGCCCCAGCATTTT. This sequence encodes CASGQSNQPQHF. The chain employs TRBV12-3 or TRBV12-4 and TRBJ1-5; D is perhaps TRBD1 (6 bases). Deletions cut 8 bases from V and 1 base from J, with 6 bases between. This CDR3 spans 12 amino acids.

The CDR3 DNA reads as TGTGCCAGCAGCTTAGAAGTCCTAGCGGGAGGGAAGCAGTTCTTC. It yields the protein CASSLEVLAGGKQFF. The rearrangement links TRBV11-2 to TRBJ2-1; 12 nucleotides align to TRBD2. V gave up 0 bases and J gave up 11 bases; unmatched junction bases: 5. From germline, CDR1 is SGHAT and CDR2 FQNNGV. The CDR3 spans 15 residues.

The CDR3 nucleotides read TGTGCCAGCAGCGCTGTGGCGGGGGCAGATACGCAGTATTTT. It specifies CASSAVAGADTQYF. The chain uses TRBV9 and TRBJ2-3, with TRBD2 identical over 7 bases. The junction had 5 bases not matched to a gene; V was cut back by 3 bases and J by 4 bases. This CDR3 is built from 14 residues. Germline V gene sequence: CDR1 SGDLS, CDR2 YYNGEE.

The V and J genes are TRBV5-6 and TRBJ1-1; perhaps TRBD1 as D (5 bases). V lost 4 bases, J lost 5 bases, and 15 bases lay in between. Per germline, CDR1 SGHDT and CDR2 YYEEEE. CDR3 length equals 14 residues. Here the CDR3 DNA reads TGTGCCAGCAGCGGAGGGGTGGGGAAGACTGAAGCTTTCTTT. Translated, it gives CASSGGVGKTEAFF.

The chain combines TRBV18 with TRBJ1-1, with 7 bases that match TRBD1. V shed 5 bases and J 3 bases; nucleotides not matched to a gene: 9. The CDR3 contains 15 residues. Per germline, CDR1 KGHSH and CDR2 LQKENI. The chain's CDR3 is CASSSSTGMDTEAFF. In DNA form, the CDR3 reads TGTGCCAGCTCATCCTCGACAGGGATGGACACTGAAGCTTTCTTT.

The chain uses TRBV24-1 and TRBJ2-3; D is undetermined. CDR1 is KGHDR, CDR2 SFDVKD, per germline. The CDR3 loop spans 14 amino acids. Trimming shortened V by 0 bases and J by 5 bases, and 8 bases separated the two germline ends. Here the CDR3 DNA reads TGTGCCACCAGTGATTTGACCCGGGTAGATACGCAGTATTTT. This sequence encodes CATSDLTRVDTQYF.

CDR3 coding DNA: TGTGCCAGCAGCCCGGACAACAAGGGTGGCTACACCTTC. Translating gives CASSPDNKGGYTF. The chain carries TRBV7-9 and TRBJ1-2; TRBD1 might be the D (5 bases). This CDR3 spans 13 amino acids. With 5 bases removed from V and 7 bases from J, the gap between germline ends came to 14 bases. Germline lookup yields CDR1 SEHNR and CDR2 FQNEAQ (reference sequence).

The genes are TRBV27 and TRBJ2-1; 10 nucleotides agree with TRBD1. From germline, CDR1 is MNHEY and CDR2 SMNVEV (reference sequence). The V segment lost 4 bases and the J segment 3 bases; nucleotides outside the gene matches: 6. CDR3 size: 16 residues. CDR3 protein: CASSSTWTGGYNEQFF. Written as DNA, the CDR3 is TGTGCCAGCAGTTCGACTTGGACAGGGGGCTACAATGAGCAGTTCTTC.

The chain recombines TRBV6-5 with TRBJ2-5; 11 bases line up with TRBD1. CDR1 is MNHEY and CDR2 is SVGAGI in the germline V gene. Trimming took 6 bases from V and 3 from J; bases not matched to a gene: 6. The CDR3 runs to 15 residues. CDR3 DNA: TGTGCCAGCAGCACGGACAGGGGGCGGAAAGAGACCCAGTACTTC. Amino acids: CASSTDRGRKETQYF.

The chain employs TRBV6-5 and TRBJ2-2; D may be TRBD2 (5 bases). CDR3 size: 14 residues. Deletions cut 6 bases from V and 7 bases from J, with 15 bases between. Germline V gene data show CDR1 as MNHEY and CDR2 as SVGAGI. CDR3 DNA sequence: TGTGCCAGCAGGACCGCCCGGAGGAACGGGGAGCTGTTTTTT. Protein product: CASRTARRNGELFF.